This T cell receptor beta chain appears in the sequencing data of a study of shared clonotypes between healthy human individuals. For the study at large: Researchers assigned three CD4 naive, three CD4 memory, two CD8 naive and one CD8 memory plate to each donor. Study conclusions and caveats: In having few donors, the study represented limited genetic and exposure-history diversity.

This CDR3 has 17 amino acids. V trimming: 1 base; J trimming: 0 bases; junction bases outside the gene matches: 5. CDR1 is KGHSH, CDR2 LQKENI, per germline. Replicate PCRs from sorted subsets contained roughly 200 ng DNA, which is some 32,000 T cell genomes. Produced via immunoSEQ multiplex PCR; TCRdb's table is partial and in-frame only. The sample includes around 2,000,000 clones, 85% to 95% of them seen just once. Notes on this clone: As yet, its antigen is unknown.

From CD4+ cells came CD45RA+ naive and CD45RA-negative memory subsets. This chain connects TRBV18 to TRBJ2-5; the match to TRBD1 covers 10 bases. The receptor comes from a man aged 18 to 35 in good health. The material sequenced was naive CD4+ T cells sorted from blood. Subset given: CD45RA+ positively selected. In DNA, the CDR3 is TGTGCCAGCTCACCACTTCTCGGGACAGGGGACCAAGAGACCCAGTACTTC. Its protein is CASSPLLGTGDQETQYF.